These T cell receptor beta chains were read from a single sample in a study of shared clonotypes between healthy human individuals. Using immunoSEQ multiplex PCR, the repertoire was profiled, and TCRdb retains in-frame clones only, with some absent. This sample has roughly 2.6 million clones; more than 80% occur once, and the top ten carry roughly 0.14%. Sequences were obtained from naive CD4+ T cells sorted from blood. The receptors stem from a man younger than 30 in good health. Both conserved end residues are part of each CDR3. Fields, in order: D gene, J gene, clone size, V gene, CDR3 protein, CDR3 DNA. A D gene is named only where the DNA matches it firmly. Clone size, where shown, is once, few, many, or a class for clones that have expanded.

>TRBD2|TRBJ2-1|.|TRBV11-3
CASSLDGLAGGQGAYNEQFF
TGTGCCAGCAGCTTAGATGGACTAGCGGGGGGGCAGGGCGCCTACAATGAGCAGTTCTTC
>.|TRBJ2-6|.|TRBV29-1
CSVPSGANVLTF
TGCAGCGTTCCCTCTGGGGCCAACGTCCTGACTTTC
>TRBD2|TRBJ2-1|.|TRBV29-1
CSVGGTSGSYNEQFF
TGCAGCGTGGGGGGGACTAGCGGGAGCTACAATGAGCAGTTCTTC
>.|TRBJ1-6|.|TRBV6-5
CASSYLGRGNSPLHF
TGTGCCAGCAGTTACCTGGGACGGGGAAATTCACCCCTCCACTTT
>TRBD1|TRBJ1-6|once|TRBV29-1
CSVAQGDNSPLHF
TGCAGCGTTGCGCAGGGGGATAATTCACCCCTCCACTTT
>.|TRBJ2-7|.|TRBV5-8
CASSPAGTLIYEQYF
TGTGCCAGCAGCCCGGCCGGGACACTCATATACGAGCAGTACTTC
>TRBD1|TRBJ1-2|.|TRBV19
CASSPDRGLDGYTF
TGTGCCAGTAGTCCGGACAGGGGGCTTGATGGCTACACCTTC
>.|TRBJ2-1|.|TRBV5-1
CASSLASGNEQFF
TGCGCCAGCAGCTTGGCTAGTGGAAATGAGCAGTTCTTC
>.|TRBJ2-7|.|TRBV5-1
CASSLGHGISYEQYF
TGCGCCAGCAGCTTGGGGCACGGGATCTCCTACGAGCAGTACTTC
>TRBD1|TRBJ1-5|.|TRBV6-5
CASSPGQNSNQPQHF
TGTGCCAGCAGTCCGGGACAGAATAGCAATCAGCCCCAGCATTTT
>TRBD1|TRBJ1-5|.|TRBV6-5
CASSPGTGVQPQHF
TGTGCCAGCAGCCCCGGGACAGGGGTTCAGCCCCAGCATTTT
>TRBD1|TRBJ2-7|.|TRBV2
CASIGQGSPYEQYF
TGTGCCAGCATAGGACAGGGGTCCCCCTACGAGCAGTACTTC
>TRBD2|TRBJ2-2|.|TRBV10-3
CAISEASGNTGELFF
TGTGCCATCAGTGAGGCTAGCGGGAACACCGGGGAGCTGTTTTTT
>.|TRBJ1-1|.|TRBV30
CAWTVGAGVTEAFF
TGTGCCTGGACGGTCGGGGCAGGGGTTACTGAAGCTTTCTTT
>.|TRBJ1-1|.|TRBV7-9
CASSLENTEAFF
TGTGCCAGCAGCTTGGAGAACACTGAAGCTTTCTTT
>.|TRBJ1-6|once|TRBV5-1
CASSLESADNSPLHF
TGCGCCAGCAGCTTGGAGTCGGCGGATAATTCACCCCTCCACTTT
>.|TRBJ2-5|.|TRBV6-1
CASRQIGGIETQYF
TGTGCCAGCAGGCAAATAGGGGGGATTGAGACCCAGTACTTC
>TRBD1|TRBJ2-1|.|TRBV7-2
CASSLGQGHNEQFF
TGTGCCAGCAGCTTAGGACAGGGCCACAATGAGCAGTTCTTC
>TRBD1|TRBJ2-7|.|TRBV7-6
CASSLGTESSYEQYF
TGTGCCAGCAGCCTCGGGACAGAATCTTCCTACGAGCAGTACTTC
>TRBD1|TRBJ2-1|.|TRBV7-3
CASSLGTGEEFF
TGTGCCAGCAGCCTGGGGACAGGGGAAGAGTTCTTC
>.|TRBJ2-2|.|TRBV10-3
CAISDGRGISGELFF
TGTGCCATCAGTGATGGCAGGGGAATCTCCGGGGAGCTGTTTTTT
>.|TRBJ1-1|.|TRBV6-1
CASSEWRGPSRPEAFF
TGTGCCAGCAGTGAATGGAGGGGCCCATCGAGGCCTGAAGCTTTCTTT
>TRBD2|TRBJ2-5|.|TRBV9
CASSVAEGLLETQYF
TGTGCCAGCAGCGTAGCTGAGGGACTATTGGAGACCCAGTACTTC
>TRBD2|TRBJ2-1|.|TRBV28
CASSSPGLAGGYNEQFF
TGTGCCAGCAGTTCCCCGGGACTAGCGGGGGGCTACAATGAGCAGTTCTTC
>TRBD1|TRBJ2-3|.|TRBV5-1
CASILDRGADTQYF
TGCGCCAGCATCCTCGACAGGGGAGCAGATACGCAGTATTTT
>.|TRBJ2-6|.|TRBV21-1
CASSKAKVWRDRGTGANVLTF
TGTGCCAGCAGCAAAGCGAAAGTATGGAGGGACAGGGGGACTGGGGCCAACGTCCTGACTTTC
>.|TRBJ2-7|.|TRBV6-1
CASSEKILRPYEQYF
TGTGCCAGCAGTGAAAAGATACTGAGACCCTACGAGCAGTACTTC
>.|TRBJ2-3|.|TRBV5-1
CASSLLTRDTQYF
TGCGCCAGCAGCTTGTTGACAAGAGATACGCAGTATTTT
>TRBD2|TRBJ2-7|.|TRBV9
CASSVQGSGELYEQYF
TGTGCCAGCAGCGTTCAGGGTAGCGGGGAGCTTTACGAGCAGTACTTC
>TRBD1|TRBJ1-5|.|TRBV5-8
CASSPGRGQGTSNQPQHF
TGTGCCAGCAGCCCCGGACGGGGACAGGGGACTAGCAATCAGCCCCAGCATTTT
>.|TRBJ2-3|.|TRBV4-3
CASSQDRRGTLTDTQYF
TGCGCCAGCAGCCAAGACCGTCGGGGAACCCTCACAGATACGCAGTATTTT
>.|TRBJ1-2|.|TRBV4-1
CASSPSGVGDGYTF
TGCGCCAGCAGCCCATCAGGGGTGGGGGATGGCTACACCTTC
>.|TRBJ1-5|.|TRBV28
CASSLPKQPQHF
TGTGCCAGCAGTTTACCGAAGCAGCCCCAGCATTTT
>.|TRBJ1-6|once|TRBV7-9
CASSPPLQYSPLHF
TGTGCCAGCAGCCCCCCTTTACAGTACTCACCCCTCCACTTT
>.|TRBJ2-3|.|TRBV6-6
CAVVRALGTDTQYF
TGTGCCGTCGTCAGGGCCCTCGGCACAGATACGCAGTATTTT
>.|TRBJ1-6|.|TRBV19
CASSIMGDSSPLHF
TGTGCCAGTAGTATAATGGGGGATAGTTCACCCCTCCACTTT
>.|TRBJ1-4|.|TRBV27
CASRTWLGTPNEKLFF
TGTGCCAGCAGGACCTGGCTGGGTACCCCTAATGAAAAACTGTTTTTT
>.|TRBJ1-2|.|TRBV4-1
CASSVQEGVNNYGYTF
TGCGCCAGCAGCGTCCAGGAGGGGGTAAATAACTATGGCTACACCTTC
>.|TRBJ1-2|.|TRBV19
CASTDSRNYGYTF
TGTGCCAGTACTGACTCAAGGAACTATGGCTACACCTTC
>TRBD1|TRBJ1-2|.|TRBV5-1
CASSLVAKTGFDGYTF
TGCGCCAGCAGCTTGGTCGCCAAGACAGGGTTTGACGGCTACACCTTC
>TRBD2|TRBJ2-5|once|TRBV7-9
CASSLGGTSGSYYQETQYF
TGTGCCAGCAGCTTAGGAGGGACTAGCGGGAGCTACTACCAAGAGACCCAGTACTTC
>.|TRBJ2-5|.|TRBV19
CASSIDESGTQYF
TGTGCCAGTAGTATAGATGAGTCCGGGACCCAGTACTTC
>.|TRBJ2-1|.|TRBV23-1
CASTVDSPPFF
TGCGCCAGCACCGTGGACAGCCCCCCGTTCTTC
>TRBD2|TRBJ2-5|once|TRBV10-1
CASSPGTSGRQETQYF
TGCGCCAGCAGTCCCGGGACTAGCGGGAGACAAGAGACCCAGTACTTC
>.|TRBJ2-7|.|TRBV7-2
CASSLASGTLPHEQYF
TGTGCCAGCAGCTTAGCGTCCGGGACACTCCCTCACGAGCAGTACTTC
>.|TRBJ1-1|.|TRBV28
CASSLVVSLNTEAFF
TGTGCCAGCAGTTTAGTCGTGAGCCTGAACACTGAAGCTTTCTTT
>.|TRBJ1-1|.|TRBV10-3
CAISPTHGTEAFF
TGTGCCATCAGTCCCACACACGGCACTGAAGCTTTCTTT
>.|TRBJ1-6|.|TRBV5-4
CASSLVAHGGNSPLHF
TGTGCCAGCAGCTTGGTAGCGCACGGGGGTAATTCACCCCTCCACTTT
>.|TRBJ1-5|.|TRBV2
CASSEAHLYQHF
.
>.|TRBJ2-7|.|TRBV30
CAWSGQVRDEQYF
TGTGCCTGGAGTGGACAGGTGCGGGACGAGCAGTACTTC
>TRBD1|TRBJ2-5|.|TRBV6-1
CASYRIRGYQETQYF
TGTGCCAGTTATAGAATCAGGGGGTACCAAGAGACCCAGTACTTC
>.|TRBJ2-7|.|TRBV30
CAWSPAATLPYEQYF
TGTGCCTGGAGCCCCGCGGCCACTTTACCCTACGAGCAGTACTTC
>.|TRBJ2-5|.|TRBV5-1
CASSPGRSRETQYF
TGCGCCAGCAGCCCCGGACGGTCACGGGAGACCCAGTACTTC